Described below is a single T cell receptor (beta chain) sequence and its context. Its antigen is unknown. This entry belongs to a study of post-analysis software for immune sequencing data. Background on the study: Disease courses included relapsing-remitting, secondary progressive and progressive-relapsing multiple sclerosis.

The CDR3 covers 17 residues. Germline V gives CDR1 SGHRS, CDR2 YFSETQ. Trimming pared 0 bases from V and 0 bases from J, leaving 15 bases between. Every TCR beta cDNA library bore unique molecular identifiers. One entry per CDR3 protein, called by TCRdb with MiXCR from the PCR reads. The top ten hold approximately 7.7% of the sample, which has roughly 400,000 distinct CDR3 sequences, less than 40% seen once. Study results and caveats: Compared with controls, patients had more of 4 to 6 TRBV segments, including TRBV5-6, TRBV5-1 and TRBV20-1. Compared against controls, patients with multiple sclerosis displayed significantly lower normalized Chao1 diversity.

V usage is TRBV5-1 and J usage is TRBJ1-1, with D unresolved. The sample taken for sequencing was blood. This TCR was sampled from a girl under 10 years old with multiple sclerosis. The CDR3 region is CASSLGPGGSMNTEAFF. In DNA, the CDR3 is TGCGCCAGCAGCTTGGGTCCGGGTGGAAGCATGAACACTGAAGCTTTCTTT.